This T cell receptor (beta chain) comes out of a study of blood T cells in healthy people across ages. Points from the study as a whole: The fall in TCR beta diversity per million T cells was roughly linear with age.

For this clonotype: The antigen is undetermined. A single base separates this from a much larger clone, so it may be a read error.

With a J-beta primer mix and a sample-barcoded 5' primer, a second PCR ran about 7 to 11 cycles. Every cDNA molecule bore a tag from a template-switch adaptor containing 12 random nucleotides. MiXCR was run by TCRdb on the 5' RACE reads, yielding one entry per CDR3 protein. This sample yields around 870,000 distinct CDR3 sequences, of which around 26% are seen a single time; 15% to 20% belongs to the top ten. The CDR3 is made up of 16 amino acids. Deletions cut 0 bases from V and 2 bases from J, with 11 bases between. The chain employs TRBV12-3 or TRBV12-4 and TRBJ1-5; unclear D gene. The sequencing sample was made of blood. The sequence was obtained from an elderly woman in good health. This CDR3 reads CASSLARVSGNQPQHF. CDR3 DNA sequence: TGTGCCAGCAGTTTAGCGCGCGTCAGCGGCAATCAGCCCCAGCATTTT.